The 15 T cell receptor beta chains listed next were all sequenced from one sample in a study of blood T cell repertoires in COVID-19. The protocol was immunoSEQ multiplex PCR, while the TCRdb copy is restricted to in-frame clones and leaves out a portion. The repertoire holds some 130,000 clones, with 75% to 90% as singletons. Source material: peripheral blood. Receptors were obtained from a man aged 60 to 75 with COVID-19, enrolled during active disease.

The CDR3 region is CASSRRGSYGYTF. The DNA of the CDR3 is TGTGCCAGCAGCCGAAGGGGCAGCTATGGCTACACCTTC. The rearrangement links TRBV6-5 to TRBJ1-2; tentatively, D is TRBD1 (5 bases). V shed 6 bases and J shed 4 bases, with 12 bases lying between them. The germline V gene encodes CDR1 MNHEY and CDR2 SVGAGI. The length of the CDR3 is 13 residues.

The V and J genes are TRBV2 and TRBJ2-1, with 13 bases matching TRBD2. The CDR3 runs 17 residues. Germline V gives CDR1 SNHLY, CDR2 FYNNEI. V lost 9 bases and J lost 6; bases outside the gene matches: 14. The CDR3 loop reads CARRHGTSGEIGNEQFF. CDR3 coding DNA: TGTGCCAGGAGACACGGGACTAGCGGGGAGATAGGCAATGAGCAGTTCTTC.

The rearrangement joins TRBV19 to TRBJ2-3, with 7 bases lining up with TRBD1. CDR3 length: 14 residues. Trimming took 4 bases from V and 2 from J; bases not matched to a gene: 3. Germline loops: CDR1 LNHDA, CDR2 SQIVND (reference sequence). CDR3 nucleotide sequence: TGTGCCAGTAGTAACAGGGGCATCACAGATACGCAGTATTTT. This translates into CASSNRGITDTQYF.

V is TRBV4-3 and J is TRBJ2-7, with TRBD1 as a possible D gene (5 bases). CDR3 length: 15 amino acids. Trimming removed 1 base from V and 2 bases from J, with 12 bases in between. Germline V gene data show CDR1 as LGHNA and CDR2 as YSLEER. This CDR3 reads CASSQAVTAAYEQYF. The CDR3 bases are TGCGCCAGCAGCCAAGCTGTGACAGCAGCCTACGAGCAGTACTTC.

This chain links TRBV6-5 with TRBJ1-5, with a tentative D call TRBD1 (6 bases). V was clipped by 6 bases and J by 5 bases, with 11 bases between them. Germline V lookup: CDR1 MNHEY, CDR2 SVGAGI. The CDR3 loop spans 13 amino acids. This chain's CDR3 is CASRNYRDQPQHF. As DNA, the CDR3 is TGTGCCAGCAGAAATTACAGGGATCAGCCCCAGCATTTT.

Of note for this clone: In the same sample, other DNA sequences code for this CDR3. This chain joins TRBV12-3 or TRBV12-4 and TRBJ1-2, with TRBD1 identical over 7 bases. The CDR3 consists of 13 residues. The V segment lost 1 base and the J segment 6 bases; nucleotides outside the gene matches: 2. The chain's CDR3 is CASSLGQGHGYTF. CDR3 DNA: TGTGCCAGCAGTTTAGGACAGGGTCATGGCTACACCTTC.

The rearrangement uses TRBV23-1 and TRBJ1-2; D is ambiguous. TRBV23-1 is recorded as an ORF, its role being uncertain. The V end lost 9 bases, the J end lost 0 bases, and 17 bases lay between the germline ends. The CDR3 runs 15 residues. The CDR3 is CASSNRGRTNYGYTF. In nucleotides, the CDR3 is TGCGCCAGTTCGAACCGTGGCAGAACTAACTATGGCTACACCTTC.

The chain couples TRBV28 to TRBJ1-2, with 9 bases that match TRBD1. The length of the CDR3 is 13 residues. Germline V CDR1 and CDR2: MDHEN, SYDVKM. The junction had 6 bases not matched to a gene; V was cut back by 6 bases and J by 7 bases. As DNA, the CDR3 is TGTGCCAGCAGGCTACAGGGGGCCGGTGGCTACACCTTC. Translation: CASRLQGAGGYTF.

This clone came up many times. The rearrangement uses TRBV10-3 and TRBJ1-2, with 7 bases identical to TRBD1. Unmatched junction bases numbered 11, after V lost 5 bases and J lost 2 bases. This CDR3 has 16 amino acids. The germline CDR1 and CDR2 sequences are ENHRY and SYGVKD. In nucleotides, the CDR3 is TGTGCCATCAGTCGCCCCTACCGGGACAGAAACTATGGCTACACCTTC. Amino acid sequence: CAISRPYRDRNYGYTF.

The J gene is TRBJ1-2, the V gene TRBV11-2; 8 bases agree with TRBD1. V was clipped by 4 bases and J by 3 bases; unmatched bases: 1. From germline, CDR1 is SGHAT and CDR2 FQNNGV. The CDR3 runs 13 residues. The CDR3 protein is CASSSTGDYGYTF. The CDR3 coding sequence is TGTGCCAGCAGCTCGACAGGGGACTATGGCTACACCTTC.

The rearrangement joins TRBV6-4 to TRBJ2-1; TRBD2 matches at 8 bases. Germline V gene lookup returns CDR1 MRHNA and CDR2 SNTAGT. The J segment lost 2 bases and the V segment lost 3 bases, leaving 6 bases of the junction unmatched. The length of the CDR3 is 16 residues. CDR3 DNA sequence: TGTGCCAGCAGTGAACGGGGCGGGGGGCCCTACAATGAGCAGTTCTTC. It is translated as CASSERGGGPYNEQFF.

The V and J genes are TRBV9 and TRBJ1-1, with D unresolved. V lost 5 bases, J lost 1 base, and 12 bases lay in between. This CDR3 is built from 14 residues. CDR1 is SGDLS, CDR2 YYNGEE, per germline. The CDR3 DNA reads TGTGCCAGCAGTTCTCACATTGGGAACACTGAAGCTTTCTTT. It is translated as CASSSHIGNTEAFF.

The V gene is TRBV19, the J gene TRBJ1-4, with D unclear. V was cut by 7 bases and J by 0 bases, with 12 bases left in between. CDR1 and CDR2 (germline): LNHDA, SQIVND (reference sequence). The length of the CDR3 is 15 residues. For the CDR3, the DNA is TGTGCCAGTACTGATGACATTACAACTAATGAAAAACTGTTTTTT. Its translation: CASTDDITTNEKLFF.

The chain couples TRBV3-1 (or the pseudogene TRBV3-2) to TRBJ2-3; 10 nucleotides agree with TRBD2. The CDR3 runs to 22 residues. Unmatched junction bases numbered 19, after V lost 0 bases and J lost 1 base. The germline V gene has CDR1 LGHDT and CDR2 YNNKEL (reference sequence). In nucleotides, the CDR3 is TGTGCCAGCAGCCAAGAGGTAGAAAGACCTAGCGGGGGTTCGTACCGCACAGATACGCAGTATTTT. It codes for CASSQEVERPSGGSYRTDTQYF.

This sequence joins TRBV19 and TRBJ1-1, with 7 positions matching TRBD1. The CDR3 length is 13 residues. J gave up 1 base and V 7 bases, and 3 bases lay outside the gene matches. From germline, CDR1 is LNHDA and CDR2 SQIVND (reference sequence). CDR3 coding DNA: TGTGCCAGTATAAACAGGGGGAACACTGAAGCTTTCTTT. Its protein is CASINRGNTEAFF. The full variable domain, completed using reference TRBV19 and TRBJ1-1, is DGGITQSPKYLFRKEGQNVTLSCEQNLNHDAMYWYRQDPGQGLRLIYYSQIVNDFQKGDIAEGYSVSREKKESFPLTVTSAQKNPTAFYLCASINRGNTEAFFGQGTRLTVV.